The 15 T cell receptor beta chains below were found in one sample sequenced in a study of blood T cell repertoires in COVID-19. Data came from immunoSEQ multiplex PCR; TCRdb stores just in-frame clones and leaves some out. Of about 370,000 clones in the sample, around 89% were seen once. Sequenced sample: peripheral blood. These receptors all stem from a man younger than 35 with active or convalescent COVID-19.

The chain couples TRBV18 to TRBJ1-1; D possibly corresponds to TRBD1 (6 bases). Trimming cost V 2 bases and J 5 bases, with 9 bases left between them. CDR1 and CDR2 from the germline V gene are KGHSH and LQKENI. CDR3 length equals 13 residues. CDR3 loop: CASSPGQRTEAFF. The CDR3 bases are TGTGCCAGCTCACCAGGACAGCGGACTGAAGCTTTCTTT. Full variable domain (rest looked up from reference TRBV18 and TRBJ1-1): NAGVMQNPRHLVRRRGQEARLRCSPMKGHSHVYWYRQLPEEGLKFMVYLQKENIIDESGMPKERFSAEFPKEGPSILRIQQVVRGDSAAYFCASSPGQRTEAFFGQGTRLTVV.

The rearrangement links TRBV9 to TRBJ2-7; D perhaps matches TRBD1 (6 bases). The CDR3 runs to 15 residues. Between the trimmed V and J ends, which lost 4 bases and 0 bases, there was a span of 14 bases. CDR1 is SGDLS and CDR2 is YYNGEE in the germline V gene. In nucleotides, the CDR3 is TGTGCCAGCAGCCCCCAGGGGCAGTCCTCCTACGAGCAGTACTTC. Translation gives CASSPQGQSSYEQYF. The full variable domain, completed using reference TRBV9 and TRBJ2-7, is DSGVTQTPKHLITATGQRVTLRCSPRSGDLSVYWYQQSLDQGLQFLIQYYNGEERAKGNILERFSAQQFPDLHSELNLSSLELGDSALYFCASSPQGQSSYEQYFGPGTRLTVT.

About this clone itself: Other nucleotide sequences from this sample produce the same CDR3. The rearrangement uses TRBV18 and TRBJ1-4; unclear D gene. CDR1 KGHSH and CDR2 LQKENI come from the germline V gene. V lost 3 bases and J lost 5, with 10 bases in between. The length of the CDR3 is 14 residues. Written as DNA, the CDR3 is TGTGCCAGCTCACCTGGACGGGGAAATGAAAAACTGTTTTTT. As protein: CASSPGRGNEKLFF.

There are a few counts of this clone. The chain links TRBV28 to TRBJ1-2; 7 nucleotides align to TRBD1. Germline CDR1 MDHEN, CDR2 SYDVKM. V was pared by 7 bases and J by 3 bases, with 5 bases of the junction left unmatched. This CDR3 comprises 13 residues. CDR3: CASTLGTDYGYTF. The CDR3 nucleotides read TGTGCCAGCACCTTGGGGACAGACTATGGCTACACCTTC.

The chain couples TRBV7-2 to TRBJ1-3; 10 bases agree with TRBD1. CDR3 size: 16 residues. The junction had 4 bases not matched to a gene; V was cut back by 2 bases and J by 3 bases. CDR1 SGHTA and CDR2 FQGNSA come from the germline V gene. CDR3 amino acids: CASSLLGTGVGNTIYF. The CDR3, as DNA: TGTGCCAGCAGCTTACTCGGGACAGGGGTTGGAAACACCATATATTTT.

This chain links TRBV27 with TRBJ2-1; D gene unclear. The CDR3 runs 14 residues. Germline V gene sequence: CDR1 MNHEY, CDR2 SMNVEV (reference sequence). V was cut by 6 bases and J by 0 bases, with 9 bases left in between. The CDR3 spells CASSQSGSYNEQFF. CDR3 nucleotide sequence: TGTGCCAGCAGCCAATCAGGCTCCTACAATGAGCAGTTCTTC.

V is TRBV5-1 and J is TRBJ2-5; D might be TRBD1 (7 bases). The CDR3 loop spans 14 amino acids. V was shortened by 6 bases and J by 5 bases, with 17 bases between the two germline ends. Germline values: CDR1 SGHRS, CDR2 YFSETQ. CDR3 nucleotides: TGCGCCAGCACCTCAGGGGGGCCTGGGGAGACCCAGTACTTC. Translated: CASTSGGPGETQYF.

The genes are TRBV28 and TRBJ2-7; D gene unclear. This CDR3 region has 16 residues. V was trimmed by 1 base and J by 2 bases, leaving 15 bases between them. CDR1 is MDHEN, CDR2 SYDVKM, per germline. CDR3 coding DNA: TGTGCCAGCAGTTTATCCCTAAGGTCAGGCACCTACGAGCAGTACTTC. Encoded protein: CASSLSLRSGTYEQYF.

CDR3 nucleotide sequence: TGTGCCAGCAGGGAGACAGGGGCCGCCTATGGCTACACCTTC. It codes for CASRETGAAYGYTF. This chain links TRBV6-4 with TRBJ1-2, with 8 nucleotides matching TRBD1. The germline CDR1 and CDR2 sequences are MRHNA and SNTAGT. The junction had 7 bases not matched to a gene; V was cut back by 6 bases and J by 4 bases. CDR3 size: 14 residues.

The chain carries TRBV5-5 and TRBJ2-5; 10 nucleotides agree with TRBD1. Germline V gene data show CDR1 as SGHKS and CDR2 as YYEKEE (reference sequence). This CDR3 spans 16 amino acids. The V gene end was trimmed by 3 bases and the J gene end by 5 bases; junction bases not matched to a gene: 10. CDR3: CASSSKDRGGSETQYF. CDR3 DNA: TGTGCCAGCAGCTCGAAGGACAGGGGGGGGTCGGAGACCCAGTACTTC.

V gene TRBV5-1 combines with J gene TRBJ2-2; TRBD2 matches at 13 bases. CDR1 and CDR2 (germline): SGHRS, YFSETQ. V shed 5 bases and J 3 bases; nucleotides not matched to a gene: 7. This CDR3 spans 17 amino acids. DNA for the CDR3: TGCGCCAGCAGACTAAGACTAGCGGGAGGTGACACCGGGGAGCTGTTTTTT. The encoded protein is CASRLRLAGGDTGELFF.

In nucleotides, the CDR3 is TGTGCCAGCAGCTTAGCCCCTAGAGGGGCTTTCTTT. Amino acids: CASSLAPRGAFF. The chain employs TRBV7-9 and TRBJ1-1, with D uncertain. V was cut by 0 bases and J by 11 bases, with 10 bases left in between. The CDR3 loop spans 12 amino acids. Per germline, CDR1 SEHNR and CDR2 FQNEAQ (reference sequence).

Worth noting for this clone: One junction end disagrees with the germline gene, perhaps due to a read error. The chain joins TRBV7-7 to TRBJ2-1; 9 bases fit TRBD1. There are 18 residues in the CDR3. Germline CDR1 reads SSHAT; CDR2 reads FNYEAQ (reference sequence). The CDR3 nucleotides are TGTGCTAGCAGCCACACACTACAGGGGGCATCCAAATACAATGAGCAGTTCTTC. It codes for CASSHTLQGASKYNEQFF.

The DNA for the CDR3 is TGTGCCAGCAGTTTAATACCGGGGGATCAGCCCCAGCATTTT. Protein product: CASSLIPGDQPQHF. The chain has TRBV28 and TRBJ1-5; a weak D match, TRBD1 (5 bases). CDR3 length: 14 amino acids. CDR1 and CDR2 (germline): MDHEN, SYDVKM. Trimming stripped 2 bases from V and 5 bases from J, with 10 bases between.

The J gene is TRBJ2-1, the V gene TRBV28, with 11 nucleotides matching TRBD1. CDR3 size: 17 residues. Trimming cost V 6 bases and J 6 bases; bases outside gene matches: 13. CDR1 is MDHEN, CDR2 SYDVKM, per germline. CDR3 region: CASRSPGQGGEVNEQFF. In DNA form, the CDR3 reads TGTGCCAGCAGATCCCCGGGACAGGGGGGAGAAGTCAATGAGCAGTTCTTC.